These 2 T cell receptor beta chains were sequenced from one sample in a study of cytomegalovirus exposure and HLA in healthy donors. The primer mix had 60 Vbeta and 13 Jbeta primers. TCRdb keeps only in-frame clones here, not all; method: immunoSEQ multiplex PCR. This table has fewer than 100,000 clones, around 76% appearing once. Source material: PBMCs. The source is a man in his forties in good health and CMV-seropositive.

The chain couples TRBV4-3 to TRBJ1-2; a weak D match, TRBD1 (5 bases). The CDR3 contains 14 residues. V lost 4 bases to trimming and J lost 7 bases, with 16 bases between them. Per the germline V gene, CDR1 is LGHNA and CDR2 is YSLEER. The CDR3 loop reads CASSPLTGASGYTF. The CDR3, as DNA: TGCGCCAGCAGCCCCTTAACAGGTGCCAGTGGCTACACCTTC.

The rearrangement uses TRBV25-1 and TRBJ1-2; TRBD1 might be the D (6 bases). With 2 bases removed from V and 5 bases from J, the gap between germline ends came to 12 bases. The CDR3 length is 14 residues. Germline loops: CDR1 MGHDK, CDR2 SYGVNS. For the CDR3, the DNA is TGTGCCAGCAGTGAAGGGGGCAGGGGATATGGCTACACCTTC. Translating it yields CASSEGGRGYGYTF.